This is a list of T cell receptor beta chains from one sample in a study of cytomegalovirus exposure and HLA in healthy donors. Profiling relied on immunoSEQ multiplex PCR, and the TCRdb table lists in-frame clones only, not all of them. Recorded for this sample: 85,000 to 90,000 clones. What was sequenced was PBMCs. Receptor source: a man aged 45 to 65 in good health and CMV-seropositive. Both conserved end residues are part of each CDR3. Each record gives: CDR3 length, D gene, J gene, V gene, CDR3 protein, CDR3 DNA. A D gene is named only where the DNA matches it firmly.

>15|-|TRBJ2-3|TRBV4-1
CASSYPGARTDTQYF
TGCGCCAGCAGCTATCCGGGAGCCCGCACAGATACGCAGTATTTT
>19|TRBD2|TRBJ2-1|TRBV29-1
CSVSGLAGRKGSSYNEQFF
TGCAGCGTCTCCGGACTAGCGGGAAGAAAGGGGAGCTCCTACAATGAGCAGTTCTTC
>14|TRBD1|TRBJ1-2|TRBV5-4
CASSVPGQGNGYTF
TGTGCCAGCAGCGTACCGGGACAGGGGAATGGCTACACCTTC
>15|-|TRBJ2-1|TRBV6-6
CASSYAEDPKNEQFF
TGTGCCAGCAGTTACGCAGAGGATCCCAAAAATGAGCAGTTCTTC
>15|TRBD1|TRBJ2-3|TRBV2
CASSLWGGTGDTQYF
TGTGCCAGCAGTCTTTGGGGGGGGACAGGGGATACGCAGTATTTT
>20|TRBD2|TRBJ2-1|TRBV28
CASSLYLRLAGSSSYNEQFF
TGTGCCAGCAGTTTATACCTGAGACTAGCGGGATCGAGCTCCTACAATGAGCAGTTCTTC
>15|-|TRBJ2-1|TRBV5-1
CASSLSEGSYNEQFF
TGCGCCAGCAGCTTGTCGGAGGGCTCCTACAATGAGCAGTTCTTC
>14|-|TRBJ2-2|TRBV7-9
CALAVVANTGELFF
TGTGCCTTAGCGGTTGTGGCGAACACCGGGGAGCTGTTTTTT
>18|TRBD2|TRBJ2-1|TRBV5-6
CASSLRALAGAGVNEQFF
TGTGCCAGCAGCTTGAGGGCACTAGCGGGAGCGGGTGTGAATGAGCAGTTCTTC
>13|-|TRBJ2-7|TRBV29-1
CSVEKGLHYEQYF
TGCAGCGTTGAAAAGGGACTGCACTACGAGCAGTACTTC
>15|-|TRBJ1-4|TRBV4-3
CASSQYTAASEKLFF
TGCGCCAGCAGCCAATACACAGCGGCTAGTGAAAAACTGTTTTTT
>15|-|TRBJ2-3|TRBV6-5
CASSYTGVGTDTQYF
TGTGCCAGCAGTTACACGGGAGTCGGCACAGATACGCAGTATTTT
>14|-|TRBJ1-2|TRBV18
CASSRGQPLYGYTF
TGTGCCAGCTCTCGCGGACAGCCTCTCTATGGCTACACCTTC
>14|-|TRBJ1-2|TRBV10-3
CAISRGDTVYGYTF
TGTGCCATCAGTCGTGGGGACACCGTCTATGGCTACACCTTC
>15|-|TRBJ2-3|TRBV18
CASSPRTEAGDTQYF
TGTGCCAGCTCACCACGGACTGAGGCCGGAGATACGCAGTATTTT
>15|-|TRBJ1-5|TRBV4-1
CASSAGPYRNQPQHF
TGCGCCAGCAGCGCGGGCCCGTATAGAAATCAGCCCCAGCATTTT
>11|-|TRBJ1-1|TRBV10-3
CAISARTEAFF
TGTGCCATCAGTGCACGGACTGAAGCTTTCTTT
>18|TRBD1|TRBJ2-6|TRBV5-1
CASSLAPDRASGANVLTF
TGCGCCAGCAGCTTGGCCCCCGACAGGGCCTCTGGGGCCAACGTCCTGACTTTC
>16|TRBD2|TRBJ2-7|TRBV9
CASSPSPGGASYEQYF
TGTGCCAGCAGCCCTTCGCCCGGGGGGGCTTCCTACGAGCAGTACTTC
>13|-|TRBJ1-5|TRBV7-2
CASSLDSYQPQHF
TGTGCCAGCAGCTTAGACAGCTATCAGCCCCAGCATTTT
>14|-|TRBJ2-1|TRBV29-1
CSVVPAGGYNEQFF
TGCAGCGTTGTCCCCGCCGGGGGATATAATGAGCAGTTCTTC
>14|-|TRBJ1-1|TRBV2
CASSEAGVVTEAFF
TGTGCCAGCAGTGAGGCGGGGGTAGTGACTGAAGCTTTCTTT
>16|TRBD1|TRBJ1-1|TRBV5-1
CASSPGQGAGNTEAFF
TGCGCCAGCAGCCCGGGACAGGGGGCAGGGAACACTGAAGCTTTCTTT
>13|-|TRBJ2-1|TRBV10-2
CASRPQGLNEQFF
TGCGCCAGCCGGCCCCAGGGCCTCAATGAGCAGTTCTTC
>12|TRBD1|TRBJ1-1|TRBV4-1
CASSRDRYEAFF
TGCGCCAGCAGCCGGGACAGGTATGAAGCTTTCTTT
>16|-|TRBJ1-1|TRBV18
CASSPPGGAGGTEAFF
TGTGCCAGCTCACCACCGGGAGGGGCCGGGGGCACTGAAGCTTTCTTT
>16|TRBD1|TRBJ1-1|TRBV6-5
CASSYLPGQGITEAFF
TGTGCCAGCAGTTACCTCCCGGGACAGGGGATCACTGAAGCTTTCTTT
>14|TRBD1|TRBJ2-7|TRBV25-1
CASSEGQGAYEQYF
TGTGCCAGCAGTGAGGGCCAGGGGGCTTACGAGCAGTACTTC